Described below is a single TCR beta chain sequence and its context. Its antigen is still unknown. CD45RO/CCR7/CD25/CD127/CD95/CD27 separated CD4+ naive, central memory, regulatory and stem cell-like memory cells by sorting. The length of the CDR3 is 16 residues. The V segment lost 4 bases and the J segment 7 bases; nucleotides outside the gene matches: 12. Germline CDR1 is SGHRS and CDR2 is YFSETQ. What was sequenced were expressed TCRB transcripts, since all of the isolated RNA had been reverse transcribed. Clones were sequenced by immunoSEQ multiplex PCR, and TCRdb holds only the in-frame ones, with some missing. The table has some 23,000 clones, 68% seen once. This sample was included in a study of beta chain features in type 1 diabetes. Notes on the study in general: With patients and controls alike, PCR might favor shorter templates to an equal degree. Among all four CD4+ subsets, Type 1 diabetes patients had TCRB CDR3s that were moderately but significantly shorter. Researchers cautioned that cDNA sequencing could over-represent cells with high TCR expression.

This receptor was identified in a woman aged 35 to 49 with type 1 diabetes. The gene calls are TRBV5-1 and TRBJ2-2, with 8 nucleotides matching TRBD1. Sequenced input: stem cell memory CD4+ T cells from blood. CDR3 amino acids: CASSRQGTEMGGELFF. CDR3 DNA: TGCGCCAGCAGCCGACAGGGGACCGAGATGGGCGGGGAGCTGTTTTTT.